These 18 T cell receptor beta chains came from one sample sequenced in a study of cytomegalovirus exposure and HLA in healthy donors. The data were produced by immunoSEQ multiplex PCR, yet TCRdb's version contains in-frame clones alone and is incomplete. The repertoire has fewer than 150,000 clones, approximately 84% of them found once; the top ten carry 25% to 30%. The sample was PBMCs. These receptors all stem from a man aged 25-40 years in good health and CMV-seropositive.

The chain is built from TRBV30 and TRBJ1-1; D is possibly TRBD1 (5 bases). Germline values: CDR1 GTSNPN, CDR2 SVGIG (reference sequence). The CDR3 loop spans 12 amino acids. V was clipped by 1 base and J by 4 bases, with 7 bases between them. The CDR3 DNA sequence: TGTGCCTGGAGTGCCGGGGGCACTGAAGCTTTCTTT. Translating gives CAWSAGGTEAFF.

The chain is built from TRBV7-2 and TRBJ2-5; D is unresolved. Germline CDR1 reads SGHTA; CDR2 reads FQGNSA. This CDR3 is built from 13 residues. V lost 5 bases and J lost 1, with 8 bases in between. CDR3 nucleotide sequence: TGTGCCAGCAGCCCCCCCAGCCAAGAGACCCAGTACTTC. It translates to CASSPPSQETQYF.

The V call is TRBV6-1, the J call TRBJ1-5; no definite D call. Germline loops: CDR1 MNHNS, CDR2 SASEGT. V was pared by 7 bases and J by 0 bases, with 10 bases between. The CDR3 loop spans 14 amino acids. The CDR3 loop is CASNTIDSNQPQHF. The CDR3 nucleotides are TGTGCCAGCAACACTATAGATAGCAATCAGCCCCAGCATTTT.

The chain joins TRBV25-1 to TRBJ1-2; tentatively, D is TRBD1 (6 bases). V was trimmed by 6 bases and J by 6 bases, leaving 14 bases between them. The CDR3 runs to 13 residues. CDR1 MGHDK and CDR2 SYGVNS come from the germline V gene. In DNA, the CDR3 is TGTGCCAGCAGCGCCACAGGGTATAATGGCTACACCTTC. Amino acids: CASSATGYNGYTF.

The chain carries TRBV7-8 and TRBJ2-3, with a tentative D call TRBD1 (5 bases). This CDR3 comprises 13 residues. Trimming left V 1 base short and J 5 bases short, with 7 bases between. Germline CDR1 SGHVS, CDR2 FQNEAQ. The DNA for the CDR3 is TGTGCCAGCAGCTTAGAGGGGTTAGATACGCAGTATTTT. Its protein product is CASSLEGLDTQYF.

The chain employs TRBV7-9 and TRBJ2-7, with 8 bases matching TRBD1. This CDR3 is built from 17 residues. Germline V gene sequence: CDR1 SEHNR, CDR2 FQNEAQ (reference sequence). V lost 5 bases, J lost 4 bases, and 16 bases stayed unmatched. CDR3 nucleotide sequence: TGTGCCAGCAGCCCCCCGCTGGCAGGGGGCCCCTCGTACGAGCAGTACTTC. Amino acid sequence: CASSPPLAGGPSYEQYF. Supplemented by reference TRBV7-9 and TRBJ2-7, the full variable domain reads DTGVSQNPRHKITKRGQNVTFRCDPISEHNRLYWYRQTLGQGPEFLTYFQNEAQLEKSRLLSDRFSAERPKGSFSTLEIQRTEQGDSAMYLCASSPPLAGGPSYEQYFGPGTRLTVT.

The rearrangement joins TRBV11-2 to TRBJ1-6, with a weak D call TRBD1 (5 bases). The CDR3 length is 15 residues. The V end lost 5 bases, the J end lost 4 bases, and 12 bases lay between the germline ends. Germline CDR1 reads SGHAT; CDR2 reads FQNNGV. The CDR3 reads CASSRGGLYNSPLHF. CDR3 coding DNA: TGTGCCAGCAGCCGGGGGGGATTATATAATTCACCCCTCCACTTT.

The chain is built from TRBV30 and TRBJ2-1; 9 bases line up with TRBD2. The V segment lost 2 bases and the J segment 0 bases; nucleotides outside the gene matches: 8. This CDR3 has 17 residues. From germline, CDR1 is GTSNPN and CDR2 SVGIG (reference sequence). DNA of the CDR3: TGTGCCTGGAGTCTTACCCGGACTAGCGACTCCTACAATGAGCAGTTCTTC. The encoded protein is CAWSLTRTSDSYNEQFF.

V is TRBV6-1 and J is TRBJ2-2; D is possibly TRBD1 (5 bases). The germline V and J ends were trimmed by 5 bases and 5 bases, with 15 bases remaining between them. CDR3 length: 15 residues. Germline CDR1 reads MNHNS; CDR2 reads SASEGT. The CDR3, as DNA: TGTGCCAGCAGTAAACAGGCGACAGAGACCGGGGAGCTGTTTTTT. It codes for CASSKQATETGELFF.

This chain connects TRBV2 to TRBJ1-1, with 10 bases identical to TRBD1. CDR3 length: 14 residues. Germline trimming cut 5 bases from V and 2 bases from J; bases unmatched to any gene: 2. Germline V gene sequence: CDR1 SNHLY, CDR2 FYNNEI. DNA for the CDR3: TGTGCCAGCAGTAGACAGGGGGCAAACACTGAAGCTTTCTTT. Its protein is CASSRQGANTEAFF.

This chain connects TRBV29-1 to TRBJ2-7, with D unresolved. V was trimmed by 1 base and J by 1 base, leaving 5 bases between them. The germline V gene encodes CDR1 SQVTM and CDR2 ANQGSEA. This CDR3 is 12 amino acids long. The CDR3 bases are TGCAGCGTTGAAGCCCCTTCCTACGAGCAGTACTTC. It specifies CSVEAPSYEQYF.

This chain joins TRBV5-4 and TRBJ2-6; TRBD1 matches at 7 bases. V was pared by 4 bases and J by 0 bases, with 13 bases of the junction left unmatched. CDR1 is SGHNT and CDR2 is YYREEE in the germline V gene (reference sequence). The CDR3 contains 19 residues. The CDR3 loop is CASSGDRPTHTSGANVLTF. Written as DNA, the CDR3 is TGTGCCAGCAGCGGGGACAGACCCACCCATACCTCTGGGGCCAACGTCCTGACTTTC. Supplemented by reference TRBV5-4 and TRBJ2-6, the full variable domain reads ETGVTQSPTHLIKTRGQQVTLRCSSQSGHNTVSWYQQALGQGPQFIFQYYREEENGRGNFPPRFSGLQFPNYSSELNVNALELDDSALYLCASSGDRPTHTSGANVLTFGAGSRLTVL.

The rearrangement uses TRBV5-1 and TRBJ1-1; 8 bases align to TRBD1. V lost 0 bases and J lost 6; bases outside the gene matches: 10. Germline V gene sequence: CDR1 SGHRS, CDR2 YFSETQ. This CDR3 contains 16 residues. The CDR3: CASSLARGTGLPEAFF. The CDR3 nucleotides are TGCGCCAGCAGCTTGGCCAGGGGGACAGGCCTGCCTGAAGCTTTCTTT. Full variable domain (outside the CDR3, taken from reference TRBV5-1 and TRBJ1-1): KAGVTQTPRYLIKTRGQQVTLSCSPISGHRSVSWYQQTPGQGLQFLFEYFSETQRNKGNFPGRFSGRQFSNSRSEMNVSTLELGDSALYLCASSLARGTGLPEAFFGQGTRLTVV.

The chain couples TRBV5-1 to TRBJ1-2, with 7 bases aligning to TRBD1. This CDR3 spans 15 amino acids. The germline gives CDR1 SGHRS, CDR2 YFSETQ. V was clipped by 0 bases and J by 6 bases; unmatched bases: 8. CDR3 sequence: CASSLGDSAFDGYTF. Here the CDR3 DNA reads TGCGCCAGCAGCTTGGGGGACAGTGCTTTTGATGGCTACACCTTC.

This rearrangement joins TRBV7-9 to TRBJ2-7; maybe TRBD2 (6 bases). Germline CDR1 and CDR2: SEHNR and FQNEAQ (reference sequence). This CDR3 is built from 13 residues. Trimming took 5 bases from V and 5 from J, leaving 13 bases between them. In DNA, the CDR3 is TGTGCCAGCAGCGAAACTAGCTACCACGAGCAGTACTTC. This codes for CASSETSYHEQYF. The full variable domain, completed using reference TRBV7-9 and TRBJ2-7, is DTGVSQNPRHKITKRGQNVTFRCDPISEHNRLYWYRQTLGQGPEFLTYFQNEAQLEKSRLLSDRFSAERPKGSFSTLEIQRTEQGDSAMYLCASSETSYHEQYFGPGTRLTVT.

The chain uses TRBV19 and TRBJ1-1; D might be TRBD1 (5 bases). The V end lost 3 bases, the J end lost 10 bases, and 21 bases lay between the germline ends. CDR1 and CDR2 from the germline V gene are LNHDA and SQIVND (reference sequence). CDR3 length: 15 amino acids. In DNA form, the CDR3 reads TGTGCCAGTAGTATGACAGCTGCATTCTGGCAACCAGCTTTCTTT. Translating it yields CASSMTAAFWQPAFF. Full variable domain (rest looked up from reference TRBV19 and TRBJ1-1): DGGITQSPKYLFRKEGQNVTLSCEQNLNHDAMYWYRQDPGQGLRLIYYSQIVNDFQKGDIAEGYSVSREKKESFPLTVTSAQKNPTAFYLCASSMTAAFWQPAFFGQGTRLTVV.

The CDR3 reads CASRAAGTGRETQYF. CDR3 DNA: TGTGCCAGCAGGGCAGCCGGGACAGGGCGAGAGACCCAGTACTTC. This chain connects TRBV11-2 to TRBJ2-5; 9 nucleotides line up with TRBD1. Germline assignment: CDR1 SGHAT and CDR2 FQNNGV. Germline trimming cut 6 bases from V and 4 bases from J; bases unmatched to any gene: 9. This CDR3 is built from 15 residues.

The CDR3 protein is CATSRTRTDYEQYF. DNA of the CDR3: TGTGCCACCAGCAGAACCCGGACAGACTACGAGCAGTACTTC. The J gene is TRBJ2-7, the V gene TRBV15; TRBD1 is a possible D gene (6 bases). This CDR3 comprises 14 residues. Germline assignment: CDR1 LNHNV and CDR2 YYDKDF (reference sequence). Deletions cut 2 bases from V and 3 bases from J, with 11 bases between.